These T cell receptor beta chains were read from a single sample in a study of beta chain features in type 1 diabetes. Libraries were prepared by immunoSEQ multiplex PCR; TCRdb keeps only in-frame clonotypes and omits some of them. The data show hundreds of thousands of clones, roughly an eighth seen once. Sequenced input: naive CD4+ T cells from blood. The receptor source for this set is a man in his late teens or twenties with type 1 diabetes. The CDR3 runs from the conserved cysteine through the conserved F or W. The D gene is left open where the match is weak. Rows give clone size only sometimes, using once, few, many, or a class for an expanded clone.

j_call d_call v_call clone_size cdr3_aa
TRBJ1-4 TRBD1 TRBV4-2 few CASLASGTANEKLFF
TRBJ2-3 NA TRBV9 few CASSVGLGTDTQYF
TRBJ2-5 NA TRBV7-6 NA CASSLVGTRAETQYF
TRBJ2-7 NA TRBV30 NA CAWSGGWGESYEQYF
TRBJ1-5 NA TRBV4-1 NA CASSQDGDRIEPQHF
TRBJ2-5 NA TRBV2 NA CASSERERAEETQYF
TRBJ2-1 TRBD2 TRBV7-9 NA CASSPLAGAYNEQFF
TRBJ2-2 NA TRBV6-1 NA CASSPPIAGELFF
TRBJ2-7 NA TRBV7-2 few CASSKNRGPGNLYEQYF
TRBJ2-5 TRBD1 TRBV5-1 NA CASSVPGQQETQYF
TRBJ2-7 TRBD1 TRBV5-1 NA CASSLGTGPYEQYF
TRBJ2-5 NA TRBV7-7 NA CASSLAAATQETQYF
TRBJ1-2 NA TRBV30 NA CAWTSGAGGYTF
TRBJ2-4 TRBD1 TRBV19 few CASSMTGGSKNIQYF
TRBJ2-7 NA TRBV28 NA CASTIGGGMGEQYF
TRBJ2-7 NA TRBV7-9 NA CASSLGVGQTGSYEQYF
TRBJ2-5 NA TRBV5-8 few CASSLGQKETQYF
TRBJ1-6 NA TRBV2 NA CASSRGGLTNSPLHF
TRBJ2-7 NA TRBV7-2 few CASSPGLNYEQYF
TRBJ1-2 NA TRBV5-1 NA CASSLEQGPPGYTF
TRBJ1-2 NA TRBV4-2 NA CASSQTRTSNYGYTF
TRBJ2-5 NA TRBV2 NA CASRSEETQYF